The 5 T cell receptor beta chains below were found in one sample sequenced in a study of early T cells in non-severe SARS-CoV-2 infection. TCRdb used MiXCR to reprocess the 5' RACE reads, holding one entry per CDR3 protein. The repertoire consists of about 30,000 distinct CDR3 sequences, with around 7% occurring once and the leading ten covering approximately 40%. What was sequenced was whole blood. Receptors were obtained from an adult who was a healthcare worker with PCR-confirmed SARS-CoV-2 infection or an uninfected control (not recorded which).

The rearrangement joins TRBV5-1 to TRBJ2-5; TRBD1 agrees at 7 bases. CDR1 and CDR2 (germline): SGHRS, YFSETQ. The CDR3 length is 15 residues. The ends lost 4 bases at V and 3 bases at J; junction bases unmatched: 9. The CDR3 nucleotides are TGCGCCAGCAGCGTGACCGGGACAGCGAAAGAGACCCAGTACTTC. Translated: CASSVTGTAKETQYF.

This clonotype has at least ten counts. V and J are TRBV27 and TRBJ1-4; D gene uncertain. Looked up from germline, CDR1 is MNHEY and CDR2 is SMNVEV (reference sequence). The CDR3 sequence is 14 residues long. The ends were cut back, 2 bases at V and 0 bases at J, with 4 bases in the middle. The CDR3 bases are TGTGCCAGCAGTTTACGAACAACTAATGAAAAACTGTTTTTT. Translated, it gives CASSLRTTNEKLFF. Drawing the rest from reference TRBV27 and TRBJ1-4, the complete variable domain is EAQVTQNPRYLITVTGKKLTVTCSQNMNHEYMSWYRQDPGLGLRQIYYSMNVEVTDKGDVPEGYKVSRKEKRNFPLILESPSPNQTSLYFCASSLRTTNEKLFFGSGTQLSVL.

The chain couples TRBV5-1 to TRBJ2-3, with D hard to call. Between the trimmed V and J ends, which lost 6 bases and 1 base, there was a span of 12 bases. The CDR3 runs 14 residues. Germline assignment: CDR1 SGHRS and CDR2 YFSETQ. The CDR3 sequence: CASTSAGGTDTQYF. CDR3 nucleotides: TGCGCCAGCACCTCGGCAGGAGGCACAGATACGCAGTATTTT.

This clonotype was counted only a few times. The genes are TRBV3-1 and TRBJ2-1, with a weak D call TRBD2 (6 bases). The length of the CDR3 is 15 residues. Germline CDR1 LGHDT, CDR2 YNNKEL (reference sequence). V dropped 4 bases and J dropped 5 bases, with 15 bases sitting between them. The CDR3 DNA reads TGTGCCAGCAGCCCACGGGGCGGGGTGAACAATGAGCAGTTCTTC. Protein: CASSPRGGVNNEQFF.

CDR3 residues: CASSLGTSATDTQYF. DNA for the CDR3: TGTGCCAGCAGCCTGGGGACTAGCGCCACAGATACGCAGTATTTT. The chain carries TRBV27 and TRBJ2-3, with 10 bases aligning to TRBD2. The CDR3 extends over 15 amino acids. V shed 6 bases, J shed 2 bases, and the junction held 5 bases outside the gene matches. From germline, CDR1 is MNHEY and CDR2 SMNVEV (reference sequence).